This record concerns one T cell receptor (beta chain) sequence. Antigen unknown. In germline, CDR1 is MDHEN, CDR2 SYDVKM. This CDR3 is 14 amino acids long. J gave up 1 base and V 8 bases, and 4 bases lay outside the gene matches. This sample stems from a study of OX40 agonist ivuxolimab in advanced cancers. Study in general: With a range of roughly 20 to 90, age averaged about 59 years, and 70% to 85% were male. A history of anti-PD-1, anti-PD-L1 or anti-CTLA-4 therapy was acceptable, and approximately 41% had some. In three patients, partial responses were observed, one with hepatocellular carcinoma and two with cutaneous melanoma.

Sequencing used immunoSEQ multiplex PCR; TCRdb keeps in-frame clones, though not all of them. The table lists 7,000 to 9,500 clones, 88% of them singletons. Findings and limits, study-wide: No antigen was identified for the clonally expanded peripheral T cells.

This sequence joins TRBV28 and TRBJ2-1; 8 bases map to TRBD1. This clonotype was obtained from an adult with an advanced solid tumor such as melanoma, head and neck, liver or kidney cancer. This specimen consisted of CD4+ or CD8+ T cells sorted from blood, obtained in a trial of the OX40 agonist ivuxolimab. CDR3 amino acids: CASVDRASYNEQFF. The CDR3 nucleotides are TGTGCCAGCGTGGACAGGGCTTCCTACAATGAGCAGTTCTTC.